This TCR beta chain is drawn from a study of blood T cells in healthy people across ages. Points from the study as a whole: Greater diversity and more naive CD4+ cells were seen in long-lived donors than in aged donors. PBMC samples, being unsorted, prevented any conclusive comparison of naive and antigen-experienced cells. Naive T cell percentage and TCR beta diversity correlated strongly.

The use of a sample-barcoded 5' primer and a J-beta primer mix characterized a second PCR of roughly 6 to 11 cycles. All samples yielded 2.5 million or more CDR3-containing paired-end reads. TCRdb fed the 5' RACE reads into MiXCR, producing one record per CDR3 protein. The profile covers hundreds of thousands of distinct CDR3 sequences, with about 62% appearing a single time and around 22% taken by the ten largest. Trimming took 5 bases from V and 5 from J; bases not matched to a gene: 14. The CDR3 length is 17 residues. The germline V gene has CDR1 SGHTA and CDR2 FQGNSA. On this clonotype: Its antigen remains unidentified.

The specimen was blood. This receptor was identified in a man aged 25 to 40 in good health. The chain couples TRBV7-2 to TRBJ2-1; 8 bases are a match to TRBD2. The CDR3 region has the DNA TGTGCCAGCAGCCTCGCGCGCGGGAGGATCCTCCACAATGAGCAGTTCTTC. Its protein is CASSLARGRILHNEQFF.